This T cell receptor beta chain was sequenced during a study of circulating and synovial CD4+ cells in juvenile arthritis. Overall study findings and caveats: Shared-clonotype fractions with synovium likely underestimate full repertoire overlap. These blood cells shared more CDR3 sequences with synovium than bulk blood.

Assay used: immunoSEQ multiplex PCR; TCRdb lists only in-frame clones, some missing. Of tens of thousands of clones in the sample, roughly 94% are singletons; the top ten hold 0.7%. Remarks on this clone: Its antigen is as yet unknown.

CDR1 and CDR2 from the germline V gene are DFQATT and SNEGSKA (reference sequence). Trimming cost V 8 bases and J 1 base, with 8 bases left between them. This CDR3 contains 11 residues. Material for sequencing was CD4+ T cells from blood. The origin of this receptor is a human donor with juvenile idiopathic arthritis. The J gene is TRBJ2-5, the V gene TRBV20-1, with D possibly TRBD2 on 5 matching bases. The CDR3 loop is CSWRFQETQYF. DNA of the CDR3: TGCAGTTGGAGGTTCCAAGAGACCCAGTACTTC.